The 21 T cell receptor beta chains given below trace back to one sample, sequenced in a study of OX40 agonist ivuxolimab in advanced cancers. Using immunoSEQ multiplex PCR, the repertoire was profiled, and TCRdb retains in-frame clones only, with some absent. The sample yields about 22,000 clones, 70% to 90% seen once. Sequenced here: CD4+ or CD8+ T cells sorted from blood, sampled in a trial of the OX40 agonist ivuxolimab. The source is an adult with an advanced solid tumor such as melanoma, head and neck, liver or kidney cancer.

The chain joins TRBV9 to TRBJ2-7; a weak D match, TRBD1 (5 bases). Germline CDR1 and CDR2: SGDLS and YYNGEE. V was shortened by 2 bases and J by 5 bases, with 20 bases between the two germline ends. The CDR3 extends over 16 amino acids. CDR3 sequence: CASSVFSRDLVDEQYF. CDR3 nucleotides: TGTGCCAGCAGCGTTTTTAGCAGGGATTTAGTGGACGAGCAGTACTTC.

This chain connects TRBV7-9 to TRBJ1-4; no clear D gene. The length of the CDR3 is 15 residues. The germline V gene encodes CDR1 SEHNR and CDR2 FQNEAQ (reference sequence). Trimming removed 5 bases from V and 3 bases from J, with 13 bases in between. CDR3 nucleotide sequence: TGTGCCAGCAGCCCAACCGTCCTTCCTAATGAAAAACTGTTTTTT. It codes for CASSPTVLPNEKLFF.

With respect to this clone: A far larger clone differs by one base, so this is likely a read error. The J gene is TRBJ2-7, the V gene TRBV7-5; the D call in the table, TRBD1, was not verified against the DNA. TRBV7-5 is listed as a pseudogene. The CDR3 runs 13 residues. The chain's CDR3 is CASSSWTAYEQYF. The CDR3 region has the DNA TGTGCCAGCAGCTCCTGGACAGCCTACGAGCAGTACTTC.

The chain is built from TRBV4-1 and TRBJ2-3; D gene ambiguous. The CDR3 loop spans 16 amino acids. With 0 bases removed from V and 0 bases from J, the gap between germline ends came to 10 bases. In germline, CDR1 is MGHRA, CDR2 YSYEKL. This CDR3 is CASSQDTVLSTDTQYF. Written as DNA, the CDR3 is TGCGCCAGCAGCCAAGATACGGTCCTAAGCACAGATACGCAGTATTTT.

The rearrangement joins TRBV7-6 to TRBJ2-7, with D possibly matching TRBD2 (6 bases). CDR1 and CDR2 (germline): SGHVS, FNYEAQ. The CDR3 runs 15 residues. Trimming stripped 1 base from V and 0 bases from J, with 10 bases between. The CDR3 DNA reads as TGTGCCAGCAGCTTAGACGCCGGGAGCTCCTACGAGCAGTACTTC. Residues: CASSLDAGSSYEQYF.

This clone was detected only a few times. V usage is TRBV9 and J usage is TRBJ2-2, with TRBD1 matching over 7 bases. J was trimmed by 0 bases and V by 8 bases; bases with no gene match: 7. The germline V gene has CDR1 SGDLS and CDR2 YYNGEE. The CDR3 totals 15 residues. The CDR3 is CASTFTGANTGELFF. DNA of the CDR3: TGTGCCAGTACTTTTACAGGGGCGAACACCGGGGAGCTGTTTTTT.

The gene calls are TRBV27 and TRBJ1-1, with 9 bases matching TRBD1. Germline trimming cut 7 bases from V and 6 bases from J; bases unmatched to any gene: 18. The CDR3 extends over 17 amino acids. Germline lookup yields CDR1 MNHEY and CDR2 SMNVEV (reference sequence). DNA of the CDR3: TGTGCCAGCATCGACCGAGGGACAGGGTTTATCCTGTCTGAAGCTTTCTTT. Its protein is CASIDRGTGFILSEAFF.

The chain joins TRBV9 to TRBJ2-1, with D possibly TRBD1 on 6 matching bases. Germline assignment: CDR1 SGDLS and CDR2 YYNGEE. The CDR3 consists of 15 residues. V lost 2 bases and J lost 4, with 13 bases in between. CDR3 loop: CASSVGTNKYNEQFF. Written as DNA, the CDR3 is TGTGCCAGCAGCGTCGGGACAAATAAGTACAATGAGCAGTTCTTC.

CDR3 sequence (DNA): TGTGCCAGCAGTTACAACAAGGTCGAGACCCAGTACTTC. Its protein is CASSYNKVETQYF. This chain connects TRBV6-5 to TRBJ2-5; D unclear. V was trimmed by 2 bases and J by 5 bases, leaving 9 bases between them. Germline V gene sequence: CDR1 MNHEY, CDR2 SVGAGI. The CDR3 covers 13 residues.

V usage is TRBV9 and J usage is TRBJ1-2; no clear D gene. Germline values: CDR1 SGDLS, CDR2 YYNGEE. There are 14 residues in the CDR3. The ends were cut back, 0 bases at V and 0 bases at J, with 6 bases in the middle. CDR3 sequence: CASSVALANYGYTF. The CDR3 DNA reads TGTGCCAGCAGCGTAGCTCTAGCTAACTATGGCTACACCTTC.

CDR3 sequence: CASRTSSYNEQFF. The CDR3 DNA sequence: TGTGCCAGTCGGACTTCCTCCTACAATGAGCAGTTCTTC. The V and J genes are TRBV19 and TRBJ2-1; perhaps TRBD2 as D (5 bases). Germline CDR1 reads LNHDA; CDR2 reads SQIVND (reference sequence). The length of the CDR3 is 13 residues. Trimming cost V 8 bases and J 0 bases, with 8 bases left between them.

The chain has TRBV4-3 and TRBJ1-5; D may be TRBD1 (5 bases). This CDR3 region has 16 residues. V was clipped by 1 base and J by 1 base, with 11 bases between them. The germline V gene encodes CDR1 LGHNA and CDR2 YSLEER. The CDR3 DNA is TGCGCCAGCAGCCAAGCTTGGCGGGGGAGCAATCAGCCCCAGCATTTT. Its protein is CASSQAWRGSNQPQHF.

This clone was observed a few times. This sequence joins TRBV5-8 and TRBJ2-1; tentatively, D is TRBD1 or TRBD2 (7 bases each). Trimming pared 4 bases from V and 3 bases from J, leaving 11 bases between. Germline loops: CDR1 SGHTS, CDR2 YDEGEE. The CDR3 is made up of 14 amino acids. The CDR3 spells CASSQGDYYNEQFF. CDR3 nucleotide sequence: TGTGCCAGCAGCCAGGGGGACTACTACAATGAGCAGTTCTTC.

The genes are TRBV9 and TRBJ2-7; TRBD1 matches at 7 bases. Trimming cost V 4 bases and J 4 bases; bases outside gene matches: 5. Germline CDR1 reads SGDLS; CDR2 reads YYNGEE. The CDR3 covers 13 residues. For the CDR3, the DNA is TGTGCCAGCAGCCCGGACAGGAAATACGAGCAGTACTTC. Protein sequence: CASSPDRKYEQYF.

Details on this clone: The sample carries other DNA sequences with the same CDR3. The chain has TRBV5-6 and TRBJ2-7; D is tentatively TRBD1 or TRBD2 (5 bases each). V lost 5 bases to trimming and J lost 0 bases, with 12 bases between them. The germline V gene encodes CDR1 SGHDT and CDR2 YYEEEE. This CDR3 contains 14 residues. The CDR3 region is CASSGGGSSYEQYF. CDR3 sequence (DNA): TGTGCCAGCAGTGGGGGTGGGTCCTCCTACGAGCAGTACTTC.

In its sample, this clone was seen a few times. This chain uses TRBV6-5 with TRBJ1-2; 7 bases are shared with TRBD1. The CDR3 length is 13 residues. The germline gives CDR1 MNHEY, CDR2 SVGAGI. V lost 2 bases, J lost 8 bases, and 5 bases stayed unmatched. In DNA form, the CDR3 reads TGTGCCAGCAGTTACGGGACAGAGTACGGCTACACCTTC. Its translation: CASSYGTEYGYTF.

This clone was recorded a few times. The V and J genes are TRBV9 and TRBJ2-3; D not resolved. The germline V gene encodes CDR1 SGDLS and CDR2 YYNGEE. The CDR3 length is 13 residues. With 1 base removed from V and 0 bases from J, the gap between germline ends came to 3 bases. The CDR3 spells CASSVKSTDTQYF. The CDR3 DNA sequence: TGTGCCAGCAGCGTAAAAAGCACAGATACGCAGTATTTT.

CDR3 bases: TGTGCCAGCAGCCCGGTGGGGCGGGAGGTCTACGAGCAGTACTTC. Its translation: CASSPVGREVYEQYF. The V call is TRBV5-6, the J call TRBJ2-7; TRBD2 matches 8 bases. The junction had 9 bases not matched to a gene; V was cut back by 4 bases and J by 3 bases. The CDR3 runs to 15 residues. CDR1 SGHDT and CDR2 YYEEEE come from the germline V gene.

This chain uses TRBV19 with TRBJ2-7, with 9 bases lining up with TRBD1. The V gene end was trimmed by 5 bases and the J gene end by 0 bases; junction bases not matched to a gene: 5. CDR1 and CDR2 (germline): LNHDA, SQIVND (reference sequence). The CDR3 covers 15 residues. CDR3 sequence reads: CASSFGTGISYEQYF. CDR3 nucleotides: TGTGCCAGTAGTTTTGGGACAGGGATCTCCTACGAGCAGTACTTC.

V usage is TRBV19 and J usage is TRBJ2-5; no firm D call. Germline CDR1 and CDR2: LNHDA and SQIVND (reference sequence). V was pared by 0 bases and J by 5 bases, with 10 bases between. The CDR3 totals 14 residues. Here the CDR3 DNA reads TGTGCCAGTAGTATAGATACCCCCGTCGAGACCCAGTACTTC. Its protein is CASSIDTPVETQYF.

V gene TRBV19 combines with J gene TRBJ2-7; the D is unclear. The CDR3 length is 16 residues. Germline V gives CDR1 LNHDA, CDR2 SQIVND (reference sequence). The V end was cut by 2 bases, the J end by 0 bases, with 14 bases between. The CDR3 spells CASSIKVTFFSYEQYF. CDR3 nucleotides: TGTGCCAGTAGTATAAAGGTCACGTTTTTCTCCTACGAGCAGTACTTC.